This T cell receptor beta chain comes out of a study of Ad26.COV2.S vaccination and SARS-CoV-2 variants. Treatment meaning: around 19 received Ad26.COV2.S at low or high dose, single or two shots; about 5 received placebo; per-sample allocation not given. Collection of the samples took place on day 63 after the first injection of vaccine or placebo. The CDR3 sequence is 13 residues long. V gave up 6 bases and J gave up 5 bases; unmatched junction bases: 5. The germline CDR1 and CDR2 sequences are MDHEN and SYDVKM. This clone was detected once. Assay used: immunoSEQ multiplex PCR; TCRdb lists only in-frame clones, some missing. The sample lists some 520,000 clones; around 88% were seen once.

The sequenced sample was peripheral blood, obtained in a trial of Ad26.COV2.S vaccine versus placebo. This rearrangement joins TRBV28 to TRBJ2-7; 9 bases align to TRBD2. The receptor comes from a person aged 18-60 years who received the Ad26.COV2.S COVID-19 vaccine or a placebo. CDR3 loop: CASSGTSYHEQYF. CDR3 bases: TGTGCCAGCAGCGGGACTAGCTACCACGAGCAGTACTTC.